The 17 T cell receptor beta chains below come from one sample, sequenced in a study of blood T cell repertoires in COVID-19. TCRdb's copy holds only in-frame clones and misses some; the assay was immunoSEQ multiplex PCR. The data show around 280,000 clones, 87% seen once. Sequencing input: peripheral blood. These receptors all come from a woman aged 45-59 years who had recovered from COVID-19.

The rearrangement links TRBV29-1 to TRBJ2-2; D is perhaps TRBD2 (5 bases). Germline V gene lookup returns CDR1 SQVTM and CDR2 ANQGSEA. The CDR3 consists of 12 residues. V was clipped by 0 bases and J by 8 bases, with 7 bases between them. CDR3 residues: CSVEDPGGELFF. The CDR3 nucleotides are TGCAGCGTTGAAGATCCGGGGGGGGAGCTGTTTTTT.

This chain connects TRBV2 to TRBJ1-2; 10 bases agree with TRBD1. In germline, CDR1 is SNHLY, CDR2 FYNNEI. The length of the CDR3 is 13 residues. After removal of 6 bases from V and 6 bases from J, the junction contained 4 bases not matched to a gene. CDR3 bases: TGTGCCAGCAGCGGACAGGGGGGGCATGGCTACACCTTC. Amino acid sequence: CASSGQGGHGYTF.

This chain connects TRBV7-2 to TRBJ2-1, with 9 bases fitting TRBD2. Looked up from germline, CDR1 is SGHTA and CDR2 is FQGNSA. V trimming: 7 bases; J trimming: 0 bases; junction bases outside the gene matches: 7. This CDR3 contains 16 residues. CDR3 sequence: CASTLTAGGSYNEQFF. In DNA, the CDR3 is TGTGCCAGCACCCTAACAGCGGGAGGCTCCTACAATGAGCAGTTCTTC.

This rearrangement joins TRBV9 to TRBJ2-3; 8 bases are shared with TRBD1. The germline gives CDR1 SGDLS, CDR2 YYNGEE. Losses at the gene ends were 1 base for V and 1 base for J; bases not matched to a gene: 5. The CDR3 covers 16 residues. Written as DNA, the CDR3 is TGTGCCAGCAGCGTACAACCGGGACAGGGCACAGATACGCAGTATTTT. It encodes CASSVQPGQGTDTQYF.

The V and J genes are TRBV15 and TRBJ1-2; the match to TRBD1 covers 7 bases. Germline V lookup: CDR1 LNHNV, CDR2 YYDKDF (reference sequence). The CDR3 consists of 16 residues. V was clipped by 2 bases and J by 4 bases; unmatched bases: 10. The CDR3 DNA follows: TGTGCCACCAGCAGACCCCTGGGCCAGGGGGGCTATGGCTACACCTTC. It is translated as CATSRPLGQGGYGYTF.

The chain is built from TRBV7-9 and TRBJ2-5; 12 bases line up with TRBD2. Unmatched junction bases numbered 2, after V lost 5 bases and J lost 1 base. CDR1 is SEHNR, CDR2 FQNEAQ, per germline (reference sequence). There are 15 residues in the CDR3. CDR3 residues: CASSRLAGVQETQYF. CDR3 DNA: TGTGCCAGCAGCCGACTAGCGGGGGTCCAAGAGACCCAGTACTTC.

The gene calls are TRBV28 and TRBJ2-7, with 8 bases lining up with TRBD2. V trimming: 6 bases; J trimming: 7 bases; junction bases outside the gene matches: 14. Germline CDR1 MDHEN, CDR2 SYDVKM. The length of the CDR3 is 15 residues. The CDR3 DNA reads TGTGCCAGCAGCCCTGGAATAGCGGGGTCTCGGGAGCAGTACTTC. This translates into CASSPGIAGSREQYF.

In the case of this clone: The identical CDR3 is also encoded by other nucleotide sequences in the sample. The chain has TRBV7-2 and TRBJ1-1; maybe TRBD1 (5 bases). The V and J ends lost 1 base and 4 bases respectively, with 13 bases between them. Germline CDR1 and CDR2: SGHTA and FQGNSA. The CDR3 spans 15 residues. The CDR3 nucleotides are TGTGCCAGCAGCTTAGTGGGCCAGGGCGGCACTGAAGCTTTCTTT. It encodes CASSLVGQGGTEAFF.

The chain couples TRBV30 to TRBJ2-7; D is possibly TRBD2 (7 bases). V gave up 4 bases and J gave up 3 bases, with 22 bases separating them. The CDR3 runs 16 residues. Germline-derived CDR1 and CDR2 are GTSNPN and SVGIG (reference sequence). CDR3 in DNA: TGTGCCTGGACCCCTAGGGGGGGGGCAACCCTCTACGAGCAGTACTTC. Amino acid sequence: CAWTPRGGATLYEQYF.

The chain uses TRBV7-2 and TRBJ1-2; 7 nucleotides align to TRBD1. V was pared by 2 bases and J by 5 bases, with 14 bases of the junction left unmatched. This CDR3 contains 17 residues. Germline V lookup: CDR1 SGHTA, CDR2 FQGNSA. CDR3 residues: CASSLRRRGGSSYGYTF. In nucleotides, the CDR3 is TGTGCCAGCAGCTTACGGCGGCGAGGGGGCTCTTCGTATGGCTACACCTTC.

The chain employs TRBV29-1 and TRBJ1-1, with D unresolved. The CDR3 has 11 amino acids. From germline, CDR1 is SQVTM and CDR2 ANQGSEA. V shed 7 bases and J shed 7 bases, with 13 bases lying between them. The chain's CDR3 is CSGKDHHEAFF. Written as DNA, the CDR3 is TGCAGCGGTAAAGACCATCATGAAGCTTTCTTT.

The rearrangement uses TRBV14 and TRBJ2-7, with 10 positions matching TRBD1. The J segment lost 6 bases and the V segment lost 3 bases, leaving 8 bases of the junction unmatched. CDR1 is SGHDN, CDR2 FVKESK, per germline. This CDR3 spans 15 amino acids. CDR3 region: CASSHLDRGRLEQYF. CDR3 sequence (DNA): TGTGCCAGCAGCCACCTTGACAGGGGGCGTCTCGAGCAGTACTTC.

The chain couples TRBV7-8 to TRBJ1-1; 8 bases line up with TRBD1. V lost 5 bases, J lost 3 bases, and 8 bases stayed unmatched. Germline V gene sequence: CDR1 SGHVS, CDR2 FQNEAQ. The CDR3 extends over 15 amino acids. Here the CDR3 DNA reads TGTGCCAGCAGCGACATCAGGGGGCTTGACACTGAAGCTTTCTTT. The encoded protein is CASSDIRGLDTEAFF.

The genes are TRBV11-3 and TRBJ1-1, with 8 bases that match TRBD1. Germline loops: CDR1 SGHNT, CDR2 YENEEA. CDR3 length: 14 amino acids. V lost 5 bases and J lost 5; bases outside the gene matches: 7. DNA for the CDR3: TGTGCCAGCAGCCCAGGACAGGGTAAAACTGAAGCTTTCTTT. Translating it yields CASSPGQGKTEAFF.

V gene TRBV18 combines with J gene TRBJ1-6; a weak D match, TRBD1 (5 bases). This CDR3 has 15 residues. V was trimmed by 5 bases and J by 8 bases, leaving 16 bases between them. Germline V CDR1 and CDR2: KGHSH, LQKENI. The chain's CDR3 is CASSAPGGADSPLHF. CDR3 bases: TGTGCCAGCTCAGCCCCAGGAGGGGCTGATTCACCCCTCCACTTT.

The chain combines TRBV6-2 or TRBV6-3 with TRBJ2-2; 9 bases align to TRBD1. The V gene's germline CDR1 is MNHEY and CDR2 SVGEGT. V lost 5 bases and J lost 2; bases outside the gene matches: 3. CDR3 length: 15 residues. This CDR3 reads CASSKDRGNTGELFF. In nucleotides, the CDR3 is TGTGCCAGCAGTAAGGACAGGGGAAACACCGGGGAGCTGTTTTTT.

The chain uses TRBV10-3 and TRBJ1-5; a possible D gene is TRBD1 (5 bases). CDR3 length: 18 residues. Germline CDR1 ENHRY, CDR2 SYGVKD. The V gene lost 0 bases and the J gene lost 0 bases, with 15 bases spanning the gap. The CDR3 region has the DNA TGTGCCATCAGTGAGTCGATGGGGCCTGAATATAGCAATCAGCCCCAGCATTTT. Its translation is CAISESMGPEYSNQPQHF.